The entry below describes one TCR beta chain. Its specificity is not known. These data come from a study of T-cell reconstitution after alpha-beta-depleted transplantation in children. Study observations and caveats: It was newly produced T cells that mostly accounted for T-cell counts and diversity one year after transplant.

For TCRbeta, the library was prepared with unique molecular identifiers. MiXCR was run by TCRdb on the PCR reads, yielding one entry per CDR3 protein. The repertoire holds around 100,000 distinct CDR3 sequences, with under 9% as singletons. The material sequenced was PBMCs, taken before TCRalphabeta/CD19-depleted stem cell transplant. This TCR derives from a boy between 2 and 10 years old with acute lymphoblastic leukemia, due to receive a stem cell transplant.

For the CDR3, the DNA is TGTGCCAGCAGCTTAATGACCGGGGTTGAGCAGTTCTTC. This codes for CASSLMTGVEQFF. V usage is TRBV7-6 and J usage is TRBJ2-1; TRBD2 might be the D (5 bases). The V gene's germline CDR1 is SGHVS and CDR2 FNYEAQ. The CDR3 has 13 amino acids. The V end was cut by 2 bases, the J end by 9 bases, with 11 bases between.